Following are 22 T cell receptor beta chains from one sample sequenced in a study of PD-1 blockade in classical Hodgkin lymphoma. Only in-frame clones appear in the TCRdb table, and some are missing; sequencing was by immunoSEQ multiplex PCR. The table shows fewer than 90,000 clones, with 85% to 95% occurring only once. Every one of the patients relapsed after autologous stem cell transplantation (brentuximab vedotin exposure was variable). The sequenced sample was peripheral blood mononuclear cells (PBMCs), obtained at baseline. These receptors came from a human donor with classical Hodgkin lymphoma.

About this clone itself: A junction boundary mismatches the germline segment, possibly from a read error. V usage is TRBV6-1 and J usage is TRBJ2-5; 7 positions agree with TRBD1. The CDR3 has 14 amino acids. Per the germline V gene, CDR1 is MNHNS and CDR2 is SASEGT. DNA for the CDR3: TGTGCCAGCAGCGAAGTTGGGACAGAAGAGACCCAGTACTTC. It is translated as CASSEVGTEETQYF.

The chain uses TRBV9 and TRBJ1-1, with 8 bases matching TRBD1. The trim removed 4 bases at V and 6 bases at J, leaving 8 bases unmatched. The CDR3 loop spans 14 amino acids. CDR1 and CDR2 from the germline V gene are SGDLS and YYNGEE. The CDR3 loop reads CASSTPTGAPEAFF. CDR3 coding DNA: TGTGCCAGCAGCACACCGACAGGGGCCCCTGAAGCTTTCTTT.

The V call is TRBV18, the J call TRBJ2-5, with D hard to call. In germline, CDR1 is KGHSH, CDR2 LQKENI. V lost 1 base and J 3 bases, leaving 6 bases between the germline ends. The CDR3 contains 13 residues. This CDR3 is CASSPRLKETQYF. As DNA, the CDR3 is TGTGCCAGCTCACCACGCCTGAAAGAGACCCAGTACTTC.

This clone came up a few times. This chain connects TRBV6-5 to TRBJ1-6, with no clear D. The CDR3 totals 16 residues. CDR1 MNHEY and CDR2 SVGAGI come from the germline V gene. The V gene lost 0 bases and the J gene lost 7 bases, with 13 bases spanning the gap. The CDR3 spells CASSYSMGVGNSPLHF. In DNA form, the CDR3 reads TGTGCCAGCAGTTACTCTATGGGAGTCGGGAATTCACCCCTCCACTTT.

The V call is TRBV6-1, the J call TRBJ2-3; 10 bases fit TRBD2. Germline CDR1 is MNHNS and CDR2 is SASEGT. After removal of 2 bases from V and 1 base from J, the junction contained 0 bases not matched to a gene. CDR3 length equals 15 residues. CDR3 DNA: TGTGCCAGCAGTGAAACTAGCGGGGGCACAGATACGCAGTATTTT. Protein product: CASSETSGGTDTQYF.

This chain joins TRBV13 and TRBJ2-5; the match to TRBD2 covers 12 bases. The germline V gene has CDR1 PRHDT and CDR2 FYEKMQ (reference sequence). CDR3 length: 17 amino acids. The trim removed 0 bases at V and 5 bases at J, leaving 7 bases unmatched. This chain's CDR3 is CASSLGLAGGRSETQYF. CDR3 sequence (DNA): TGTGCCAGCAGCTTAGGACTAGCGGGAGGACGGTCCGAGACCCAGTACTTC.

This clone occurred once. This chain joins TRBV20-1 and TRBJ2-7; D call uncertain. The V gene lost 1 base and the J gene lost 4 bases, with 5 bases spanning the gap. The CDR3 is 11 amino acids. Germline CDR1 and CDR2: DFQATT and SNEGSKA (reference sequence). The CDR3 DNA sequence: TGCAGTGCTAGAGTCCCGTACGAGCAGTACTTC. Protein: CSARVPYEQYF.

This rearrangement joins TRBV27 to TRBJ2-7; 9 nucleotides match TRBD2. The CDR3 consists of 15 residues. From germline, CDR1 is MNHEY and CDR2 SMNVEV (reference sequence). V lost 7 bases and J lost 3; bases outside the gene matches: 10. The CDR3 protein is CASTKGGGGGYEQYF. The CDR3 region has the DNA TGTGCCAGCACCAAAGGGGGCGGGGGGGGCTACGAGCAGTACTTC.

The rearrangement uses TRBV11-2 and TRBJ2-2; a weak D match, TRBD2 (5 bases). Germline V gives CDR1 SGHAT, CDR2 FQNNGV. With 1 base removed from V and 5 bases from J, the gap between germline ends came to 14 bases. This CDR3 has 16 amino acids. CDR3 protein: CASSLGRGVGTGELFF. For the CDR3, the DNA is TGTGCCAGCAGCTTAGGTCGGGGAGTGGGTACCGGGGAGCTGTTTTTT.

The chain employs TRBV5-1 and TRBJ2-7; 8 bases map to TRBD1. There are 13 residues in the CDR3. V trimming: 6 bases; J trimming: 2 bases; junction bases outside the gene matches: 4. The germline gives CDR1 SGHRS, CDR2 YFSETQ. The CDR3 region is CASKGQAAYEQYF. The CDR3 DNA is TGCGCCAGCAAGGGACAGGCCGCCTACGAGCAGTACTTC.

The chain links TRBV28 to TRBJ1-5; a possible D gene is TRBD1 (5 bases). The CDR3 covers 17 residues. Germline lookup yields CDR1 MDHEN and CDR2 SYDVKM. V lost 2 bases and J 3 bases, leaving 17 bases between the germline ends. The CDR3 DNA sequence: TGTGCCAGCAGTTTACGATGGGGCCAGGCCCTCAATCAGCCCCAGCATTTT. Translated: CASSLRWGQALNQPQHF. Drawing the rest from reference TRBV28 and TRBJ1-5, the complete variable domain is DVKVTQSSRYLVKRTGEKVFLECVQDMDHENMFWYRQDPGLGLRLIYFSYDVKMKEKGDIPEGYSVSREKKERFSLILESASTNQTSMYLCASSLRWGQALNQPQHFGDGTRLSIL.

In this sample, this clone turned up a few times. This chain uses TRBV21-1 with TRBJ1-2. TRBV21-1 is marked as a pseudogene. CDR3 length: 12 residues. The CDR3 protein is CASSKEGRGYTF. CDR3 coding DNA: TGTGCCAGCAGCAAAGAAGGGAGGGGCTACACCTTC.

The chain links TRBV7-6 to TRBJ2-7, with 9 nucleotides matching TRBD2. The CDR3 is made up of 14 amino acids. V shed 1 base, J shed 3 bases, and the junction held 1 base outside the gene matches. Germline V gene data show CDR1 as SGHVS and CDR2 as FNYEAQ. The CDR3 loop is CASSLVSGSYEQYF. CDR3 sequence (DNA): TGTGCCAGCAGCTTAGTTAGCGGGAGCTACGAGCAGTACTTC.

The V call is TRBV28, the J call TRBJ2-5; possible D gene TRBD1, 5 bases. CDR1 MDHEN and CDR2 SYDVKM come from the germline V gene. Trimming shortened V by 6 bases and J by 13 bases, and 15 bases separated the two germline ends. The CDR3 spans 11 residues. CDR3 region: CASSPGSRGYF. The DNA for the CDR3 is TGTGCCAGCAGCCCAGGGTCTCGTGGGTACTTC.

V usage is TRBV4-3 and J usage is TRBJ2-3, with a weak D call TRBD1 (5 bases). V was cut by 4 bases and J by 1 base, with 9 bases left in between. Per germline, CDR1 LGHNA and CDR2 YSLEER. This CDR3 region has 14 residues. The CDR3 region is CASSRRGRTDTQYF. The CDR3, as DNA: TGCGCCAGCAGCCGTAGGGGTCGCACAGATACGCAGTATTTT.

V gene TRBV18 combines with J gene TRBJ1-3; D gene unclear. This CDR3 has 13 amino acids. Trimming shortened V by 2 bases and J by 0 bases, and 2 bases separated the two germline ends. Germline values: CDR1 KGHSH, CDR2 LQKENI. CDR3 bases: TGTGCCAGCTCACCAGTCTCTGGAAACACCATATATTTT. Encoded protein: CASSPVSGNTIYF.

This sequence joins TRBV7-9 and TRBJ1-2; D is undetermined. This CDR3 is 13 amino acids long. Germline loops: CDR1 SEHNR, CDR2 FQNEAQ (reference sequence). Between the trimmed V and J ends, which lost 5 bases and 8 bases, there was a span of 15 bases. The CDR3 DNA is TGTGCCAGCAGCAATACCATGGGTATGGGCTACACCTTC. The encoded protein is CASSNTMGMGYTF.

V gene TRBV5-5 combines with J gene TRBJ2-5, with 10 nucleotides matching TRBD2. V gave up 5 bases and J gave up 5 bases; unmatched junction bases: 18. CDR3 length: 18 amino acids. CDR1 is SGHKS and CDR2 is YYEKEE in the germline V gene (reference sequence). The CDR3 nucleotides read TGTGCCAGCAGATCAAGCAGCGGGGGGGCTCCCGATCGGGAGACCCAGTACTTC. This gives the protein CASRSSSGGAPDRETQYF.

The chain uses TRBV7-9 and TRBJ2-3; 10 bases line up with TRBD1. Germline CDR1 is SEHNR and CDR2 is FQNEAQ (reference sequence). The V and J ends lost 5 bases and 4 bases, in that order; junction bases with no gene match: 12. The CDR3 sequence is 17 residues long. The chain's CDR3 is CASSARQGAISPDTQYF. Written as DNA, the CDR3 is TGTGCCAGCAGCGCCAGACAGGGGGCAATTTCTCCAGATACGCAGTATTTT.

V usage is TRBV5-1 and J usage is TRBJ2-5; 8 nucleotides align to TRBD2. Germline V gene data show CDR1 as SGHRS and CDR2 as YFSETQ. V dropped 8 bases and J dropped 4; count of bases not matched to a gene: 10. This CDR3 has 14 residues. The CDR3 DNA reads TGCGCCAGTCATAGCGGGATCTCCTCAGAGACCCAGTACTTC. Residues: CASHSGISSETQYF.

The chain is built from TRBV5-1 and TRBJ2-3; weak D call: TRBD2 (6 bases). With 8 bases removed from V and 0 bases from J, the gap between germline ends came to 28 bases. CDR3 length: 19 amino acids. Per the germline V gene, CDR1 is SGHRS and CDR2 is YFSETQ. The CDR3 region is CASAAGRLTTASSTDTQYF. In nucleotides, the CDR3 is TGCGCCAGTGCTGCGGGACGACTGACGACCGCTTCTAGCACAGATACGCAGTATTTT.

CDR3: CASSLGVVNGYTF. Here the CDR3 DNA reads TGTGCCAGCAGCCTGGGGGTTGTTAATGGCTACACCTTC. V usage is TRBV5-5 and J usage is TRBJ1-2, with D perhaps TRBD1 (5 bases). Germline V CDR1 and CDR2: SGHKS, YYEKEE (reference sequence). The V and J ends lost 4 bases and 6 bases respectively, with 13 bases between them. The CDR3 consists of 13 residues.